Each of the 4 T cell receptor beta chains below was sequenced from the same sample in a study of cytomegalovirus exposure and HLA in healthy donors. PCR involved 60 Vbeta and 13 Jbeta primers. The repertoire was sequenced with immunoSEQ multiplex PCR; TCRdb's copy has only in-frame clones and lacks some. The sample shows 100,000 or so clones, around 70% of them seen only once. Sequences were obtained from PBMCs. These receptors were taken from a man aged 35 to 55 in good health and CMV-seronegative.

This chain links TRBV11-3 with TRBJ2-7; D might be TRBD1 (6 bases). Germline CDR1 reads SGHNT; CDR2 reads YENEEA. The CDR3 is made up of 16 amino acids. V lost 0 bases and J 3 bases, leaving 15 bases between the germline ends. CDR3 in DNA: TGTGCCAGCAGCTTAGAGGCAGGGGCCGGGGACTACGAGCAGTACTTC. Translated: CASSLEAGAGDYEQYF.

This clone was counted a few times. The chain carries TRBV11-2 and TRBJ2-1, with 13 bases identical to TRBD2. Germline lookup yields CDR1 SGHAT and CDR2 FQNNGV. This CDR3 is built from 17 residues. V shed 5 bases and J 3 bases; nucleotides not matched to a gene: 7. The CDR3 protein is CASSRGGLAGDYNEQFF. For the CDR3, the DNA is TGTGCCAGCAGCCGAGGAGGACTAGCGGGAGACTACAATGAGCAGTTCTTC. Complete variable domain (other parts from reference TRBV11-2 and TRBJ2-1): EAGVAQSPRYKIIEKRQSVAFWCNPISGHATLYWYQQILGQGPKLLIQFQNNGVVDDSQLPKDRFSAERLKGVDSTLKIQPAKLEDSAVYLCASSRGGLAGDYNEQFFGPGTRLTVL.

About this clone itself: The identical CDR3 is also encoded by other nucleotide sequences in the sample. The J gene is TRBJ1-1, the V gene TRBV30; the D is unclear. Germline CDR1 GTSNPN, CDR2 SVGIG (reference sequence). CDR3 size: 12 residues. V lost 2 bases and J lost 1, with 5 bases in between. The CDR3 loop is CAWSPGNTEAFF. In DNA form, the CDR3 reads TGTGCCTGGAGTCCCGGGAACACTGAAGCTTTCTTT.

The V and J genes are TRBV11-3 and TRBJ1-1, with 11 bases identical to TRBD1. Germline V lookup: CDR1 SGHNT, CDR2 YENEEA. V dropped 5 bases and J dropped 10; count of bases not matched to a gene: 12. CDR3 length: 15 residues. CDR3 nucleotides: TGTGCCAGCAGCCCGAGTCGGACAGGGGGCGGTCGAGCTTTCTTT. Protein product: CASSPSRTGGGRAFF.